These 30 T cell receptor beta chains were all obtained from the same sample, sequenced in a study of blood T cell repertoires in COVID-19. Generated by immunoSEQ multiplex PCR, the TCRdb table keeps only in-frame clones and is missing some. Altogether 200,000 or so clones are present, roughly 80% being singletons, with the ten largest covering roughly 7%. Sequenced material: PBMCs or T cells enriched from blood (not recorded which). The receptors were gathered from a man aged 40-49 years who had recovered from COVID-19.

The chain joins TRBV5-1 to TRBJ1-1; maybe TRBD1 (6 bases). This CDR3 has 13 residues. The V end lost 0 bases, the J end lost 8 bases, and 11 bases lay between the germline ends. Germline V gives CDR1 SGHRS, CDR2 YFSETQ. This chain's CDR3 is CASSLEQGNEAFF. CDR3 coding DNA: TGCGCCAGCAGCTTGGAACAGGGAAACGAAGCTTTCTTT.

The rearrangement uses TRBV5-4 and TRBJ2-7; maybe TRBD1 (6 bases). This CDR3 is built from 14 residues. The V and J ends lost 4 bases and 6 bases respectively, with 17 bases between them. Per germline, CDR1 SGHNT and CDR2 YYREEE (reference sequence). CDR3 nucleotide sequence: TGTGCCAGCAGCGCGAACAGGGTAAGAGGCGAGCAGTACTTC. It translates to CASSANRVRGEQYF.

The rearrangement joins TRBV6-5 to TRBJ2-7, with a weak D call TRBD1 (5 bases). CDR3 size: 15 residues. The germline V and J ends were trimmed by 5 bases and 0 bases, with 14 bases remaining between them. CDR1 is MNHEY and CDR2 is SVGAGI in the germline V gene. CDR3 residues: CASSPPGRVSYEQYF. In DNA form, the CDR3 reads TGTGCCAGCAGTCCCCCTGGCAGGGTCTCCTACGAGCAGTACTTC.

The chain recombines TRBV19 with TRBJ2-3; D is possibly TRBD2 (6 bases). The CDR3 has 16 residues. The V and J ends lost 3 bases and 3 bases respectively, with 16 bases between them. CDR1 is LNHDA and CDR2 is SQIVND in the germline V gene (reference sequence). CDR3 region: CASSIRAGGTTDTQYF. CDR3 DNA: TGTGCCAGTAGTATTAGAGCGGGCGGGACTACAGATACGCAGTATTTT.

This sequence joins TRBV23-1 and TRBJ1-6; possibly TRBD1 for D (6 bases). TRBV23-1 is noted as an ORF with a role that remains uncertain. The CDR3 extends over 17 amino acids. The V end lost 7 bases, the J end lost 9 bases, and 25 bases lay between the germline ends. CDR3 region: CASTPRGQGRRASPLHF. The CDR3 DNA reads as TGCGCCAGCACCCCCCGAGGTCAGGGGCGAAGGGCTTCACCCCTCCACTTT.

J is TRBJ2-7 and V is TRBV4-3, with a tentative D call TRBD1 (6 bases). Germline assignment: CDR1 LGHNA and CDR2 YSLEER. The CDR3 contains 15 residues. Trimming left V 4 bases short and J 3 bases short, with 16 bases between. Here the CDR3 reads CASSPQGSSGYEQYF. The CDR3, as DNA: TGCGCCAGCAGCCCCCAGGGGTCGTCAGGCTACGAGCAGTACTTC.

The V and J genes are TRBV3-1 (or the pseudogene TRBV3-2) and TRBJ1-2; D is undetermined. Germline-derived CDR1 and CDR2 are LGHDT and YNNKEL (reference sequence). CDR3 length: 13 residues. V lost 0 bases and J lost 2, with 4 bases in between. The CDR3 nucleotides are TGTGCCAGCAGCCAAGATCTAAACTATGGCTACACCTTC. It specifies CASSQDLNYGYTF.

The chain recombines TRBV27 with TRBJ2-5; the D is unclear. V lost 6 bases and J 1 base, leaving 12 bases between the germline ends. The CDR3 is 14 residues long. Germline CDR1 is MNHEY and CDR2 is SMNVEV (reference sequence). The CDR3 sequence: CASRSSGVQETQYF. The CDR3 nucleotides are TGTGCCAGCAGGTCATCCGGAGTCCAAGAGACCCAGTACTTC.

The genes are TRBV9 and TRBJ2-7, with 9 positions matching TRBD2. The V and J ends lost 4 bases and 7 bases, in that order; junction bases with no gene match: 21. The CDR3 spans 18 residues. Germline CDR1 is SGDLS and CDR2 is YYNGEE. For the CDR3, the DNA is TGTGCCAGCAGCCCTCGGCCCATTATTAGCGGGGGAGTTTGGGAGCAGTACTTC. This sequence encodes CASSPRPIISGGVWEQYF.

The chain has TRBV5-4 and TRBJ1-2, with 9 nucleotides matching TRBD1. Germline CDR1 is SGHNT and CDR2 is YYREEE (reference sequence). The V and J ends lost 4 bases and 2 bases, in that order; junction bases with no gene match: 12. The CDR3 spans 17 residues. The CDR3 coding sequence is TGTGCCAGCAGCCAGGGGGGACAGGGTCCCTCGAACTATGGCTACACCTTC. Translation gives CASSQGGQGPSNYGYTF.

This clone was picked up one time. This specimen includes other DNA sequences encoding the same CDR3. The J gene is TRBJ1-2, the V gene TRBV7-8; D is unresolved. CDR1 is SGHVS, CDR2 FQNEAQ, per germline. The CDR3 is made up of 12 amino acids. V gave up 5 bases and J gave up 0 bases, with 4 bases separating them. The CDR3 region has the DNA TGTGCCAGCAGCCCCACTAACTATGGCTACACCTTC. It encodes CASSPTNYGYTF.

The V and J genes are TRBV5-1 and TRBJ2-1; possible D gene TRBD1, 5 bases. This CDR3 spans 16 amino acids. The V gene's germline CDR1 is SGHRS and CDR2 YFSETQ. V lost 1 base and J lost 2, with 13 bases in between. Here the CDR3 DNA reads TGCGCCAGCAGCTTGTTCCAGGGAAACCCCTACAATGAGCAGTTCTTC. Protein: CASSLFQGNPYNEQFF. Looking up the rest from reference TRBV5-1 and TRBJ2-1 gives the full variable domain: KAGVTQTPRYLIKTRGQQVTLSCSPISGHRSVSWYQQTPGQGLQFLFEYFSETQRNKGNFPGRFSGRQFSNSRSEMNVSTLELGDSALYLCASSLFQGNPYNEQFFGPGTRLTVL.

The chain joins TRBV19 to TRBJ1-5; D is uncertain. Germline values: CDR1 LNHDA, CDR2 SQIVND (reference sequence). Trimming took 7 bases from V and 3 from J, leaving 16 bases between them. The CDR3 covers 15 residues. CDR3 sequence reads: CASIEGGQANQPQHF. The CDR3 coding sequence is TGTGCCAGTATCGAGGGTGGGCAGGCCAATCAGCCCCAGCATTTT.

This clone was detected only a few times. The rearrangement links TRBV2 to TRBJ2-2; D remains unclear. V was shortened by 0 bases and J by 1 base, with 6 bases between the two germline ends. The germline V gene encodes CDR1 SNHLY and CDR2 FYNNEI. CDR3 length: 15 amino acids. For the CDR3, the DNA is TGTGCCAGCAGTGAAGCGCAGGTGAACACCGGGGAGCTGTTTTTT. Protein: CASSEAQVNTGELFF.

This sequence joins TRBV28 and TRBJ1-6; 8 bases match TRBD1. This CDR3 is built from 17 residues. Germline assignment: CDR1 MDHEN and CDR2 SYDVKM. V lost 4 bases to trimming and J lost 8 bases; unmatched junction nucleotides: 13. The DNA of the CDR3 is TGTGCCAGCAGTTCAGAGGGACAGGCACTTCGGTATTCACCCCTCCACTTT. Translating gives CASSSEGQALRYSPLHF.

The rearrangement links TRBV7-6 to TRBJ1-2, with 11 bases aligning to TRBD1. Trimming cost V 2 bases and J 7 bases; bases outside gene matches: 12. The CDR3 spans 17 residues. Looked up from germline, CDR1 is SGHVS and CDR2 is FNYEAQ. CDR3 DNA: TGTGCCAGCAGCTTAAGTTCGAGCGGACAGGGGGCGGGTGGCTACACCTTC. Its protein is CASSLSSSGQGAGGYTF.

The genes are TRBV4-1 and TRBJ2-1, with a tentative D call TRBD1 (7 bases). Germline assignment: CDR1 MGHRA and CDR2 YSYEKL. Trimming pared 0 bases from V and 7 bases from J, leaving 25 bases between. The CDR3 loop spans 19 amino acids. The CDR3 here is CASSQDQVQGGTQWNEQFF. DNA for the CDR3: TGCGCCAGCAGCCAAGATCAGGTCCAGGGGGGTACCCAATGGAATGAGCAGTTCTTC.

The genes are TRBV5-1 and TRBJ2-3; TRBD2 is a possible D gene (5 bases). The CDR3 contains 17 residues. Trimming took off 0 bases at V and 3 bases at J, with 17 bases between the two ends. Germline CDR1 SGHRS, CDR2 YFSETQ. As DNA, the CDR3 is TGCGCCAGCAGCTTGGAGCGGTGGGGTTTGGGAACAGATACGCAGTATTTT. Its translation: CASSLERWGLGTDTQYF.

The chain recombines TRBV29-1 with TRBJ1-2; D is possibly TRBD1 (6 bases). Germline lookup yields CDR1 SQVTM and CDR2 ANQGSEA. Trimming stripped 0 bases from V and 7 bases from J, with 21 bases between. There are 16 residues in the CDR3. CDR3 sequence: CSVEDQQGVVYGGYTF. DNA for the CDR3: TGCAGCGTTGAAGATCAACAGGGAGTAGTCTATGGTGGCTACACCTTC. The full variable domain, rest sourced from reference TRBV29-1 and TRBJ1-2, is SAVISQKPSRDICQRGTSLTIQCQVDSQVTMMFWYRQQPGQSLTLIATANQGSEATYESGFVIDKFPISRPNLTFSTLTVSNMSPEDSSIYLCSVEDQQGVVYGGYTFGSGTRLTVV.

The rearrangement links TRBV19 to TRBJ1-5; D is unresolved. The CDR3 spans 15 residues. Germline V lookup: CDR1 LNHDA, CDR2 SQIVND (reference sequence). The ends were cut back, 2 bases at V and 0 bases at J, with 8 bases in the middle. The CDR3 nucleotides read TGTGCCAGTAGTATAACTCCCTATAGCAATCAGCCCCAGCATTTT. This gives the protein CASSITPYSNQPQHF.

In this sample, this clone turned up once. This sequence joins TRBV9 and TRBJ2-3; a possible D gene is TRBD2 (5 bases). The V end lost 3 bases, the J end lost 2 bases, and 16 bases lay between the germline ends. Germline CDR1 is SGDLS and CDR2 is YYNGEE. This CDR3 contains 16 residues. The CDR3 nucleotides are TGTGCCAGCAGCGCGTCGACTATAAACTTCACAGATACGCAGTATTTT. It translates to CASSASTINFTDTQYF.

V is TRBV6-2 or TRBV6-3 and J is TRBJ2-7; 9 positions match TRBD2. The CDR3 is 14 amino acids. The germline V gene has CDR1 MNHEY and CDR2 SVGEGT. V lost 1 base, J lost 8 bases, and 6 bases stayed unmatched. The CDR3 is CASSYFLAGSKQYF. CDR3 nucleotide sequence: TGTGCCAGCAGTTACTTTCTAGCGGGGAGCAAGCAGTACTTC.

V and J are TRBV3-1 (or the pseudogene TRBV3-2) and TRBJ2-5; no clear D gene. Germline CDR1 is LGHDT and CDR2 is YNNKEL (reference sequence). This CDR3 has 13 amino acids. V lost 2 bases and J lost 3, with 7 bases in between. CDR3: CASSQIDKETQYF. CDR3 sequence (DNA): TGTGCCAGCAGCCAAATCGACAAAGAGACCCAGTACTTC.

V gene TRBV19 combines with J gene TRBJ2-7, with D maybe TRBD2 (5 bases). V lost 6 bases and J 0 bases, leaving 9 bases between the germline ends. CDR1 is LNHDA, CDR2 SQIVND, per germline (reference sequence). The CDR3 runs to 13 residues. The DNA of the CDR3 is TGTGCCAGTAGCCGCGAGGGCTCCTACGAGCAGTACTTC. Amino acids: CASSREGSYEQYF.

The genes are TRBV28 and TRBJ2-1; 8 positions match TRBD1. This CDR3 comprises 15 residues. The V segment lost 5 bases and the J segment 5 bases; nucleotides outside the gene matches: 8. CDR1 and CDR2 from the germline V gene are MDHEN and SYDVKM. The CDR3 region has the DNA TGTGCCAGCAGTCAATCGGACAGGGAACACAATGAGCAGTTCTTC. It encodes CASSQSDREHNEQFF.

The V and J genes are TRBV20-1 and TRBJ1-1; the D gene is possibly TRBD1 (6 bases). Trimming pared 2 bases from V and 11 bases from J, leaving 12 bases between. The CDR3 is made up of 11 amino acids. From germline, CDR1 is DFQATT and CDR2 SNEGSKA (reference sequence). The CDR3 sequence: CSARQGPLAFF. The DNA for the CDR3 is TGCAGTGCTAGACAGGGGCCCCTCGCTTTCTTT.

This chain uses TRBV4-2 with TRBJ1-2; 9 bases are shared with TRBD1. Trimming cost V 4 bases and J 8 bases; bases outside gene matches: 11. The CDR3 has 15 amino acids. The germline CDR1 and CDR2 sequences are LGHNA and YNFKEQ. The CDR3: CASSRNDRGSGGYTF. The CDR3 DNA reads TGTGCCAGCAGCCGAAATGACAGGGGGAGCGGAGGCTACACCTTC.

With regard to this clone: The same CDR3 is also encoded by other DNA sequences in this sample. CDR3 protein: CASSLAGTGAYGYTF. For the CDR3, the DNA is TGTGCCAGCAGCTTAGCTGGGACAGGGGCCTACGGCTACACCTTC. This chain joins TRBV7-9 and TRBJ1-2; 10 bases map to TRBD1. From germline, CDR1 is SEHNR and CDR2 FQNEAQ (reference sequence). This CDR3 comprises 15 residues. Trimming cost V 0 bases and J 8 bases; bases outside gene matches: 6.

The chain carries TRBV19 and TRBJ1-2, with 7 bases lining up with TRBD1. The CDR3 spans 13 residues. J gave up 8 bases and V 1 base, and 4 bases lay outside the gene matches. The V gene's germline CDR1 is LNHDA and CDR2 SQIVND (reference sequence). This chain's CDR3 is CASSIARQGGYTF. Here the CDR3 DNA reads TGTGCCAGTAGTATAGCCCGACAGGGAGGCTACACCTTC.

The rearrangement links TRBV2 to TRBJ2-1, with 10 positions matching TRBD2. Trimming took 5 bases from V and 12 from J; bases not matched to a gene: 13. The CDR3 length is 15 residues. Per germline, CDR1 SNHLY and CDR2 FYNNEI. CDR3 bases: TGTGCCAGCAGTTTACTAGCGGGGTTACTCTGGGGGCAGTTCTTC. This translates into CASSLLAGLLWGQFF.